This TCR beta chain was retrieved from a study of blood T cells in healthy people across ages. CDR1 is KGHDR and CDR2 is SFDVKD in the germline V gene. V was pared by 7 bases and J by 2 bases, with 13 bases between. The CDR3 length is 14 residues. Those donating, healthy Caucasian individuals from Russia, were aged about 6 to 100. A second PCR, run for roughly 7 to 12 cycles, used a sample-barcoded 5' primer plus a J-beta primer mix. A single record per CDR3 protein comes from TCRdb applying MiXCR to the 5' RACE reads. This table holds approximately 800,000 distinct CDR3 sequences, more than 55% found once.

This chain links TRBV24-1 with TRBJ1-2, with D perhaps TRBD1 (5 bases). The clonotype comes from a man aged 35-49 years in good health. Sequencing was carried out using blood. DNA of the CDR3: TGTGCCACCAGCCAGCCGGGACGGAACTATGGCTACACCTTC. The encoded protein is CATSQPGRNYGYTF.